The 8 T cell receptor beta chains listed next were all sequenced from one sample in a study of shared clonotypes between healthy human individuals. Sequencing used immunoSEQ multiplex PCR; TCRdb keeps in-frame clones, though not all of them. The data show around 2.3 million clones, with 95% seen just once and about 0.13% held by the top ten. The sample was naive CD4+ T cells sorted from blood. The subset is: CD45RA+ positively selected. These receptors all come from a man in his late teens or twenties in good health.

The chain is built from TRBV27 and TRBJ2-2; D not certain. The V and J ends lost 4 bases and 1 base respectively, with 1 base between them. The germline V gene has CDR1 MNHEY and CDR2 SMNVEV (reference sequence). The CDR3 covers 12 residues. CDR3 residues: CASSWNTGELFF. CDR3 nucleotides: TGTGCCAGCAGTTGGAACACCGGGGAGCTGTTTTTT.

CDR3 region: CASSLEGADTGELFF. CDR3 bases: TGTGCCAGCAGCTTGGAGGGGGCCGACACCGGGGAGCTGTTTTTT. This chain joins TRBV5-4 and TRBJ2-2; TRBD1 aligns across 7 bases. CDR3 length: 15 amino acids. Germline values: CDR1 SGHNT, CDR2 YYREEE (reference sequence). V shed 0 bases, J shed 3 bases, and the junction held 2 bases outside the gene matches.

CDR3 protein: CASSTNGGFNEQYF. The CDR3 DNA follows: TGTGCCAGCAGTACAAACGGGGGTTTTAACGAGCAGTACTTC. J is TRBJ2-7 and V is TRBV6-6; a possible D gene is TRBD2 (6 bases). The V and J ends lost 5 bases and 5 bases respectively, with 16 bases between them. The germline gives CDR1 MNHNY, CDR2 SVGAGI (reference sequence). The CDR3 is 14 residues long.

CDR3 residues: CASRGKGAGYGYTF. In nucleotides, the CDR3 is TGTGCCAGTAGAGGGAAGGGGGCTGGCTATGGCTACACCTTC. The chain has TRBV19 and TRBJ1-2, with 7 bases aligning to TRBD1. J was trimmed by 4 bases and V by 6 bases; bases with no gene match: 8. The CDR3 totals 14 residues. Germline V gene data show CDR1 as LNHDA and CDR2 as SQIVND (reference sequence). Full variable domain (remainder filled in from reference TRBV19 and TRBJ1-2): DGGITQSPKYLFRKEGQNVTLSCEQNLNHDAMYWYRQDPGQGLRLIYYSQIVNDFQKGDIAEGYSVSREKKESFPLTVTSAQKNPTAFYLCASRGKGAGYGYTFGSGTRLTVV.

V and J are TRBV10-2 and TRBJ2-1; D remains ambiguous. The V end lost 7 bases, the J end lost 4 bases, and 14 bases lay between the germline ends. The CDR3 is 14 residues long. Germline loops: CDR1 WSHSY, CDR2 SAAADI. The CDR3: CASTYWASYNEQFF. As DNA, the CDR3 is TGCGCCAGCACTTATTGGGCTTCGTACAATGAGCAGTTCTTC.

Points on this clone: This sample includes further DNA sequences coding for the same CDR3. This rearrangement joins TRBV2 to TRBJ1-2; D is unclear. CDR1 SNHLY and CDR2 FYNNEI come from the germline V gene. The CDR3 runs 12 residues. Trimming removed 2 bases at V and 4 bases at J, with 5 bases between. The CDR3 spells CASSERAYGYTF. DNA for the CDR3: TGTGCCAGCAGTGAAAGGGCCTATGGCTACACCTTC.

The chain links TRBV10-2 to TRBJ1-5; D may be TRBD1 (6 bases). CDR1 is WSHSY and CDR2 is SAAADI in the germline V gene. The V gene lost 0 bases and the J gene lost 9 bases, with 12 bases spanning the gap. This CDR3 comprises 14 residues. The CDR3 DNA follows: TGCGCCAGCAGTGAGTCTGGGGGCGAGTGGCCCCAGCATTTT. This codes for CASSESGGEWPQHF.

This clone was counted once. The chain carries TRBV30 and TRBJ2-5; D is unclear. CDR1 and CDR2 (germline): GTSNPN, SVGIG (reference sequence). The ends were cut back, 0 bases at V and 2 bases at J, with 10 bases in the middle. The CDR3 totals 14 residues. The CDR3 nucleotides are TGTGCCTGGAGTGTGAGGAAGGGTCAAGAGACCCAGTACTTC. Translated, it gives CAWSVRKGQETQYF.